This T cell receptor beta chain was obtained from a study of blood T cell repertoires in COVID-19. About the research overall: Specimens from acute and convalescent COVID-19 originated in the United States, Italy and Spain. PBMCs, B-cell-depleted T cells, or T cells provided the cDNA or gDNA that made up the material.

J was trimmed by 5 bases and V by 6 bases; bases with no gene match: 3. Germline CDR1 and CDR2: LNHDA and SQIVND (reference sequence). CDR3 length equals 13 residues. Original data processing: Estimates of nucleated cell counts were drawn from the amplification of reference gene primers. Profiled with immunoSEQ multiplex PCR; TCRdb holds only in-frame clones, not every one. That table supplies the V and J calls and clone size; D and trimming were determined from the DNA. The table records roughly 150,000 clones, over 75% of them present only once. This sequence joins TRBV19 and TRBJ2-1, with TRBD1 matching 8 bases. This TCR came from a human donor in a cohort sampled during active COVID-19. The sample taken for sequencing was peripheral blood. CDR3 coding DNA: TGTGCCAGTAGGGAGGACAGGGACAATGAGCAGTTCTTC. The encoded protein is CASREDRDNEQFF.